The source of this T cell receptor beta chain is a study of cytotoxic CD8 clonotypes in ibrutinib-treated CLL. At the level of the study: Responses comprised 25 or so partial and 2 complete; at median about 71 months, about 14 remained remitted and approximately twelve progressed.

Concerning this clone: Its antigen is currently unknown.

The data were produced by immunoSEQ multiplex PCR, yet TCRdb's version contains in-frame clones alone and is incomplete. This table holds 15,000 to 20,000 clones, about 61% found once. General observations from the study: Different sampling times were used for sustained-remission and progressing patients.

The CDR3 totals 14 residues. Germline V gives CDR1 GTSNPN, CDR2 SVGIG (reference sequence). V was clipped by 2 bases and J by 5 bases, with 13 bases between them. V gene TRBV30 combines with J gene TRBJ2-1, with D possibly being TRBD2 (5 bases). The sequencing here drew on PBMCs, taken after 12 months of ibrutinib treatment. This TCR came from a human donor with chronic lymphocytic leukemia. CDR3 nucleotide sequence: TGTGCCTGGAGTAAACTAGGTGGGGACAATGAGCAGTTCTTC. Protein product: CAWSKLGGDNEQFF.